This T cell receptor (beta chain) appears in the sequencing data of a study of blood T cell repertoires in COVID-19. Study background: COVID-19 samples from acute and convalescent phases originated in the United States, Italy and Spain.

Clones were read by immunoSEQ multiplex PCR, and TCRdb kept only the in-frame ones, dropping some. The sample includes more than 350,000 clones, 70% to 90% seen only once; the top ten take around 3%. The CDR3 runs 12 residues. Looked up from germline, CDR1 is SGHDT and CDR2 is YYEEEE. Trimming left V 0 bases short and J 3 bases short, with 4 bases between. The TCR comes from a woman under 40 with COVID-19, enrolled during active disease. Sequencing input: peripheral blood. The rearrangement links TRBV5-6 to TRBJ2-7; D is unresolved. The CDR3, as DNA: TGTGCCAGCAGCTTGGGAGGCTACGAGCAGTACTTC. Translation gives CASSLGGYEQYF.